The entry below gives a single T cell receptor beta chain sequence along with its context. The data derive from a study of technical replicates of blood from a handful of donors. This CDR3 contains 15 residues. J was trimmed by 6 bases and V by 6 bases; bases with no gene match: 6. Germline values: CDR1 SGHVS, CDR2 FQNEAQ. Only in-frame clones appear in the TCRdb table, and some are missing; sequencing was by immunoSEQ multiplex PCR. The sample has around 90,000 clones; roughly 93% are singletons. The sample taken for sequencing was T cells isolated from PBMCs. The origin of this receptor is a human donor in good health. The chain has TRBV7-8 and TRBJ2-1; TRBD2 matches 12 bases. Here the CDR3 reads CASRPGTSGSNEQFF. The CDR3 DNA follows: TGTGCCAGCAGACCCGGGACTAGCGGGTCCAATGAGCAGTTCTTC.